The 8 T cell receptor beta chains below come from one sample, sequenced in a study of identical twins. TCRdb processed the 5' RACE reads anew with MiXCR; each CDR3 protein has one entry. The table records 400,000 to 500,000 distinct CDR3 sequences, roughly 13% of them present only once. The sample was also linked to a second study, of yellow fever vaccine responses in identical twins.

Sequencing input: CD4+ T cells sorted from blood. The receptors were sampled from a woman under 30 in good health.

This sequence joins TRBV5-5 and TRBJ2-7, with unresolved D. The V and J ends lost 2 bases and 3 bases respectively, with 24 bases between them. The germline V gene has CDR1 SGHKS and CDR2 YYEKEE (reference sequence). This CDR3 is 18 amino acids long. The CDR3 loop is CASSFPPPERVSGYEQYF. The DNA of the CDR3 is TGTGCCAGCAGCTTTCCTCCCCCCGAACGAGTTTCTGGCTACGAGCAGTACTTC. Looking up the rest from reference TRBV5-5 and TRBJ2-7 gives the full variable domain: DAGVTQSPTHLIKTRGQQVTLRCSPISGHKSVSWYQQVLGQGPQFIFQYYEKEERGRGNFPDRFSARQFPNYSSELNVNALLLGDSALYLCASSFPPPERVSGYEQYFGPGTRLTVT.

The chain joins TRBV7-3 to TRBJ2-3; no definite D call. CDR3 length: 15 residues. V shed 3 bases and J shed 6 bases, with 16 bases lying between them. Germline assignment: CDR1 SGHTA and CDR2 FQGTGA. The CDR3 nucleotides are TGTGCCAGCAGCTTGACCGGCACCCGTCATGATACGCAGTATTTT. This translates into CASSLTGTRHDTQYF.

This clonotype was detected a few times. The chain links TRBV19 to TRBJ1-1; D call uncertain. Germline CDR1 and CDR2: LNHDA and SQIVND (reference sequence). V lost 3 bases, J lost 0 bases, and 8 bases lay in between. The length of the CDR3 is 14 residues. Written as DNA, the CDR3 is TGTGCCAGTAGTATCTCGGGAGTGAACACTGAAGCTTTCTTT. Protein product: CASSISGVNTEAFF.

The rearrangement links TRBV3-1 to TRBJ2-1, with D perhaps matching TRBD1 (6 bases). Per germline, CDR1 LGHDT and CDR2 YNNKEL (reference sequence). The CDR3 totals 13 residues. Trimming cost V 2 bases and J 5 bases, with 7 bases left between them. The CDR3 protein is CASSQRQDNEQFF. The CDR3 DNA sequence: TGTGCCAGCAGCCAACGACAGGACAATGAGCAGTTCTTC.

V usage is TRBV4-3 and J usage is TRBJ1-6; D might be TRBD1 (6 bases). CDR1 is LGHNA and CDR2 is YSLEER in the germline V gene. V lost 2 bases and J 5 bases, leaving 7 bases between the germline ends. The CDR3 loop spans 14 amino acids. CDR3 sequence reads: CASSQRGNNSPLHF. The CDR3 region has the DNA TGCGCCAGCAGCCAAAGGGGGAATAATTCACCCCTCCACTTT.

This clonotype was counted many times. V usage is TRBV27 and J usage is TRBJ1-2; 8 bases are shared with TRBD1. V gave up 5 bases and J gave up 3 bases; unmatched junction bases: 8. This CDR3 region has 15 residues. Germline-derived CDR1 and CDR2 are MNHEY and SMNVEV (reference sequence). CDR3 DNA sequence: TGTGCCAGCAGTCTTCGCGGACAGGGAGACTATGGCTACACCTTC. It specifies CASSLRGQGDYGYTF.

This clonotype was seen only a few times. This chain links TRBV7-2 with TRBJ2-1; D is tentatively TRBD1 or TRBD2 (5 bases each). The V gene's germline CDR1 is SGHTA and CDR2 FQGNSA. V lost 2 bases to trimming and J lost 6 bases, with 11 bases between them. This CDR3 spans 14 amino acids. The CDR3 is CASSLRGPPNEQFF. In DNA, the CDR3 is TGTGCCAGCAGCTTAAGGGGACCACCCAATGAGCAGTTCTTC.

The chain couples TRBV5-1 to TRBJ2-1, with 7 bases identical to TRBD1. Germline CDR1 SGHRS, CDR2 YFSETQ. The CDR3 runs to 14 residues. V dropped 7 bases and J dropped 8; count of bases not matched to a gene: 12. CDR3 amino acids: CASRTGPEGYEQFF. The DNA of the CDR3 is TGCGCCAGCCGGACAGGACCCGAGGGATATGAGCAGTTCTTC. The full variable domain, its missing parts supplied by reference TRBV5-1 and TRBJ2-1, is KAGVTQTPRYLIKTRGQQVTLSCSPISGHRSVSWYQQTPGQGLQFLFEYFSETQRNKGNFPGRFSGRQFSNSRSEMNVSTLELGDSALYLCASRTGPEGYEQFFGPGTRLTVL.